The rows below give T cell receptor beta chains drawn from one sample of a study of T cell responses to AZD1222 COVID-19 vaccine. Profiling relied on immunoSEQ multiplex PCR, and the TCRdb table lists in-frame clones only, not all of them. The data show 140,000 or so clones, with about 86% seen just once and around 3.3% held by the top ten. Specimen: peripheral blood, collected on day 0 of AZD1222 vaccination. Receptors originate from an adult in good health. Both conserved end residues are part of each CDR3. A D gene is named only where the DNA matches it firmly. Some rows have no size entry. The others give once, few or many, or a class for an expanded clone.

>TRBJ2-5|16|TRBV9|TRBD2|once
TGTGCCAGCAGCCTAGGCCTCCTAGCGGGAGAGGAGACCCAGTACTTC
CASSLGLLAGEETQYF
>TRBJ2-5|15|TRBV5-4|TRBD1|.
TGTGCCAGCAGCTTCTCCGACAGGGTTCAAGAGACCCAGTACTTC
CASSFSDRVQETQYF
>TRBJ2-7|17|TRBV4-1|.|.
TGCGCCAGCAGCCACCGGTCGGGACCCCCCTACGGCTACGAGCAGTACTTC
CASSHRSGPPYGYEQYF
>TRBJ1-2|10|TRBV11-2|.|.
TGTGCCTCGCGCGGCTATGGCTACACCTTC
CASRGYGYTF
>TRBJ2-1|16|TRBV5-5|TRBD2|.
TGTGCCAGCAGCCTAGGACTAGCGGGCTATTACAATGAGCAGTTCTTC
CASSLGLAGYYNEQFF
>TRBJ1-1|13|TRBV5-4|.|once
TGTGCCAGCAGCCCGAGGGGGGGGACTGAAGCTTTCTTT
CASSPRGGTEAFF
>TRBJ1-5|13|TRBV2|.|once
TGTGCCAGCAGTGAATGGGGGGGACGGCCCCAGCATTTT
CASSEWGGRPQHF
>TRBJ2-5|14|TRBV9|.|.
TGTGCCAGCAGTCCGGGACTGAGACAAGAGACCCAGTACTTC
CASSPGLRQETQYF
>TRBJ1-1|13|TRBV5-4|.|.
TGTGCCAGCAGACATCACTGGAACACTGAAGCTTTCTTT
CASRHHWNTEAFF
>TRBJ1-2|11|TRBV28|.|.
TGTGCCAGCGGGGGTTTCTATGGCTACACCTTC
CASGGFYGYTF
>TRBJ1-2|13|TRBV19|.|.
TGTGCCAGTAGTATACGGAGTGTCTATGGCTACACCTTC
CASSIRSVYGYTF
>TRBJ1-6|12|TRBV6-1|.|.
TGTGCCAGCAGTGAAAACCGGCGGGACTTCCACTTT
CASSENRRDFHF
>TRBJ1-2|13|TRBV19|TRBD1|.
TGTGCCAGTAGTATGGGGACAGGCTATGGCTACACCTTC
CASSMGTGYGYTF
>TRBJ1-1|17|TRBV19|.|once
TGTGCCAGTAGTCTACCGCTTGCGAGGACAAGGGTCACTGAAGCTTTCTTT
CASSLPLARTRVTEAFF
>TRBJ1-6|15|TRBV2|.|once
TGTGCCAACGCCGAAGGGAGCTCCTATAATTCACCCCTCCACTTT
CANAEGSSYNSPLHF
>TRBJ1-4|16|TRBV15|.|.
TGTGCCACCAGCCAAGGGCAGGGACGGGGAGATGAAAAACTGTTTTTT
CATSQGQGRGDEKLFF